A single sample gave rise to the 6 T cell receptor beta chains below, sequenced in a study of neurological immune-mediated disorders. TCRdb independently ran MiXCR on the 5' RACE reads; one entry per CDR3 protein. The sample lists 16,000 or so distinct CDR3 sequences; 7% to 9.5% were seen once. Material for sequencing was CD8+ T cells from blood. All receptors derive from a man between 50 and 59 years old in good health.

This clonotype has at least ten counts. The rearrangement joins TRBV28 to TRBJ1-1, with 8 bases that match TRBD1. The length of the CDR3 is 16 residues. Germline values: CDR1 MDHEN, CDR2 SYDVKM. The V segment lost 6 bases and the J segment 2 bases; nucleotides outside the gene matches: 11. In DNA form, the CDR3 reads TGTGCCAGCAGCCTGGACAGGGTGGTAGCTAACACTGAAGCTTTCTTT. This codes for CASSLDRVVANTEAFF.

This clonotype was picked up a small number of times. This rearrangement joins TRBV5-6 to TRBJ2-2; tentatively, D is TRBD1 or TRBD2 (5 bases each). This CDR3 is 16 amino acids long. Germline assignment: CDR1 SGHDT and CDR2 YYEEEE. V was pared by 0 bases and J by 6 bases, with 15 bases between. The CDR3 DNA is TGTGCCAGCAGCTTGGCGGCTGGGACCCTAGCCGGGGAGCTGTTTTTT. The encoded protein is CASSLAAGTLAGELFF.

The chain recombines TRBV19 with TRBJ2-3, with 11 bases aligning to TRBD1. Germline-derived CDR1 and CDR2 are LNHDA and SQIVND (reference sequence). J lost 4 bases, V lost 4 bases, and 16 bases had no gene match. The CDR3 runs 19 residues. The CDR3 here is CASSTGQGEVIVSADTQYF. The CDR3, as DNA: TGTGCCAGTAGTACGGGACAGGGGGAGGTAATCGTCTCCGCAGATACGCAGTATTTT.

This clonotype was recorded at least ten times. This chain joins TRBV9 and TRBJ2-1; tentatively, D is TRBD1 or TRBD2 (5 bases each). This CDR3 region has 15 residues. Germline loops: CDR1 SGDLS, CDR2 YYNGEE. Trimming stripped 4 bases from V and 6 bases from J, with 17 bases between. The CDR3 coding sequence is TGTGCCAGCAGCCCCCGAAGGGCTGGGGGCAATGAGCAGTTCTTC. Translation gives CASSPRRAGGNEQFF.

This clonotype has ten or more counts. The CDR3: CASSQVYPQGNEQFF. CDR3 nucleotides: TGCGCCAGCAGCCAAGTGTACCCCCAGGGAAATGAGCAGTTCTTC. The chain couples TRBV4-1 to TRBJ2-1, with a possible D match to TRBD1 (5 bases). The germline V gene encodes CDR1 MGHRA and CDR2 YSYEKL. With 1 base removed from V and 7 bases from J, the gap between germline ends came to 14 bases. The CDR3 extends over 15 amino acids.

This clonotype appeared many times. The chain uses TRBV12-3 or TRBV12-4 and TRBJ2-3, with D perhaps matching TRBD2 (5 bases). With 3 bases removed from V and 5 bases from J, the gap between germline ends came to 12 bases. The CDR3 runs to 14 residues. The DNA for the CDR3 is TGTGCCAGCAGTTTGATACTAGAAGGAGATACGCAGTATTTT. This encodes CASSLILEGDTQYF.